This is a list of T cell receptor beta chains from one sample in a study of Tregs in tolerant kidney transplant recipients. Profiling relied on immunoSEQ multiplex PCR, and the TCRdb table lists in-frame clones only, not all of them. The repertoire holds approximately 65,000 clones, with over 80% as singletons. Sequencing was done on a sample of CD4+ T cells from blood. Receptors originate from a human donor in good health. The CDR3 runs from the conserved cysteine through the conserved F or W. The D gene is left open where the match is weak. Expanded clones get a size class; other rows say once, few or many, or leave the size out.

j_call,v_call,clone_size,d_call,cdr3_aa,cdr3_nt
TRBJ1-2,TRBV23-1,few,NA,CASSQYGIGYTF,TGCGCCAGCAGTCAGTATGGGATTGGCTACACCTTC
TRBJ2-1,TRBV5-1,few,TRBD2,CASSLRASGGAANEQFF,TGCGCCAGCAGCTTGAGGGCTAGCGGGGGGGCCGCGAATGAGCAGTTCTTC
TRBJ2-1,TRBV30,NA,NA,CAWNPTLAGGQFF,TGTGCCTGGAACCCGACTTTAGCCGGCGGGCAGTTCTTC
TRBJ1-4,TRBV6-5,once,NA,CASSYRGALNEKLFF,TGTGCCAGCAGTTACAGGGGGGCCCTGAATGAAAAACTGTTTTTT
TRBJ2-7,TRBV7-9,once,NA,CASSWASTMGEQYF,TGTGCCAGCAGTTGGGCTTCTACTATGGGGGAGCAGTACTTC
TRBJ2-7,TRBV5-1,once,NA,CASTLGTGIYEQYF,TGCGCCAGCACCCTGGGAACAGGGATTTACGAGCAGTACTTC
TRBJ2-7,TRBV7-2,NA,NA,CASSLYMADYEQYF,TGTGCCAGCAGCTTATACATGGCAGACTACGAGCAGTACTTC
TRBJ2-3,TRBV4-3,NA,NA,CASSQENRADTQYF,TGCGCCAGCAGCCAAGAGAATCGTGCAGATACGCAGTATTTT
TRBJ2-6,TRBV28,NA,NA,CASSGGLFPSGANVLTF,TGTGCCAGCAGTGGAGGTCTATTCCCCTCTGGGGCCAACGTCCTGACTTTC
TRBJ1-5,TRBV5-5,NA,TRBD1,CASSSGTVLSNQPQHF,TGTGCCAGCAGCTCCGGGACAGTATTAAGCAATCAGCCCCAGCATTTT
TRBJ1-1,TRBV29-1,NA,NA,CSVEGTSLIQAEAFF,TGCAGCGTTGAAGGCACCAGTCTCATCCAGGCTGAAGCTTTCTTT
TRBJ2-7,TRBV5-1,NA,NA,CASSLVGFGDEQYF,TGCGCCAGCAGCTTGGTAGGTTTCGGGGACGAGCAGTACTTC
TRBJ2-2,TRBV29-1,NA,NA,CSVWMMLTGELFF,TGCAGCGTTTGGATGATGCTCACCGGGGAGCTGTTTTTT
TRBJ2-7,TRBV18,NA,NA,CASSASVGSYEQYF,TGTGCCAGCTCAGCTAGCGTTGGCTCCTACGAGCAGTACTTC
TRBJ2-5,TRBV30,NA,TRBD2,CAWSSASGQETQYF,TGTGCCTGGAGTTCGGCTAGCGGGCAAGAGACCCAGTACTTC
TRBJ2-7,TRBV6-6,once,NA,CASRPHVGYEQYF,TGTGCCAGCAGGCCACACGTCGGCTACGAGCAGTACTTC
TRBJ1-1,TRBV14,NA,TRBD1,CASSQDPGQGATEAFF,TGTGCCAGCAGCCAAGACCCGGGACAGGGGGCCACTGAAGCTTTCTTT
TRBJ1-4,TRBV12-5,NA,TRBD1,CASGLVTGATNEKLFF,TGTGCTAGTGGTTTGGTAACAGGGGCAACTAATGAAAAACTGTTTTTT
TRBJ1-5,TRBV7-8,NA,TRBD1,CASSPTGGGNQPQHF,TGTGCCAGCAGCCCCACAGGGGGCGGCAATCAGCCCCAGCATTTT
TRBJ2-5,TRBV5-1,NA,NA,CASSFGEEGETQYF,TGCGCCAGCAGCTTTGGAGAGGAGGGAGAGACCCAGTACTTC
TRBJ1-1,TRBV7-2,NA,TRBD1,CASSWGTGSTEAFF,TGTGCCAGCAGCTGGGGGACAGGGTCCACTGAAGCTTTCTTT
TRBJ2-7,TRBV7-9,NA,NA,CASSLYRKERTPYEQYF,TGTGCCAGCAGCCTATACCGGAAGGAGCGGACCCCCTACGAGCAGTACTTC
TRBJ2-2,TRBV7-2,NA,NA,CASSLGGGANTGELFF,TGTGCCAGCAGCTTAGGGGGAGGCGCGAACACCGGGGAGCTGTTTTTT
TRBJ1-1,TRBV6-5,NA,NA,CASGGAGDTEAFF,TGTGCCAGCGGTGGGGCAGGGGACACTGAAGCTTTCTTT
TRBJ2-5,TRBV4-2,NA,NA,CASSPGARETQYF,TGTGCCAGCAGCCCCGGGGCCAGAGAGACCCAGTACTTC
TRBJ2-5,TRBV7-9,NA,NA,CASSLVGRGETQYF,TGTGCCAGCAGCTTAGTAGGGCGGGGAGAGACCCAGTACTTC
TRBJ2-1,TRBV29-1,once,NA,CSVSSQSEQFF,TGCAGCGTTTCATCCCAGAGTGAGCAGTTCTTC